This entry concerns a single T cell receptor beta chain. This sample was taken from a study of blood T cell repertoires in COVID-19. Overall study: The origin of the acute and convalescent COVID-19 samples was the United States, Italy and Spain. From T cells, B-cell-depleted T cells, or PBMCs came the material, which was cDNA or gDNA.

The CDR3 spans 16 residues. CDR1 LNHDA and CDR2 SQIVND come from the germline V gene (reference sequence). V was pared by 0 bases and J by 0 bases, with 3 bases of the junction left unmatched. As handled by the study authors: Reference gene primer amplification gave nucleated cell count estimates. This table comes from immunoSEQ multiplex PCR, and its TCRdb copy is limited to in-frame clones, with some not included. V and J calls and clone size are given by that table; D and trimming were obtained from the DNA. Among roughly 72,000 clones listed, 80% to 90% were seen once. The receptor comes from a human donor in a cohort sampled during active COVID-19. Material: peripheral blood. The V and J genes are TRBV19 and TRBJ1-1; TRBD1 matches at 8 bases. CDR3 nucleotides: TGTGCCAGTAGTATAGAGGGGACAGGTTTGAACACTGAAGCTTTCTTT. Translating gives CASSIEGTGLNTEAFF.